Sequencing of this TCR beta chain was carried out in a study of shared clonotypes between healthy human individuals. Germline loops: CDR1 MNHEY, CDR2 SMNVEV (reference sequence). Trimming took off 3 bases at V and 4 bases at J, with 10 bases between the two ends. This CDR3 comprises 13 residues. Whole-study findings and limits: Some naive CD4 clonotypes, 4% to 6%, turned up in common across four donors. Relative to clonotypes present in all four donors, those not shared had lower generation probabilities.

TCRdb's copy holds only in-frame clones and misses some; the assay was immunoSEQ multiplex PCR. The table lists millions of clones, 85% to 95% of them singletons, with 1.5% to 2% in the top ten. This clone was seen a few times. Its cognate antigen is unknown. Other DNA sequences in the same sample also yield this CDR3. The naive CD8 population came from CD45RO-negative cells selected for CCR7, without terminally differentiated effector memory CD45RA+ cells. Every contributor of samples was a Caucasian grown-up residing in Nashville, Tennessee. The J gene is TRBJ2-7, the V gene TRBV27; a possible D gene is TRBD2 (7 bases). The TCR originated in a man aged 18 to 30 in good health. Some clones in this sample may be carry-over from other donors' samples. The sequenced material came from naive CD8+ T cells from PBMCs. The CDR3 sequence is CASSLGGRYEQYF. CDR3 bases: TGTGCCAGCAGTTTGGGGGGGCGGTACGAGCAGTACTTC.